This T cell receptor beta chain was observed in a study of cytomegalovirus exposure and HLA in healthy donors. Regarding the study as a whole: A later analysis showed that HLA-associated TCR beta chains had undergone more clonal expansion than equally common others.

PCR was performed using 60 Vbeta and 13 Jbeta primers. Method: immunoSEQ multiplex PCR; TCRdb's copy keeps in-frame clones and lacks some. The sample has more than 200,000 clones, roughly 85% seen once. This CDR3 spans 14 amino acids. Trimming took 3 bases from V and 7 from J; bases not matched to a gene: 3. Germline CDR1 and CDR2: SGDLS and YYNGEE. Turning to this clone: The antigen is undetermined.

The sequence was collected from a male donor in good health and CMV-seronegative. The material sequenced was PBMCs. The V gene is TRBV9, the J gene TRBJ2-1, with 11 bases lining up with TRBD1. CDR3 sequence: CASSAGTGGNEQFF. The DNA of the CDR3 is TGTGCCAGCAGCGCCGGGACAGGGGGAAATGAGCAGTTCTTC.